One sample yielded the 23 T cell receptor beta chains listed below, sequenced in a study of response to subunit inactivated influenza vaccine. TCRdb recomputed calls from the RT-PCR reads with MiXCR, one row per CDR3 protein. This table holds hundreds of thousands of distinct CDR3 sequences, approximately 15% found once. Material: PBMCs from blood, obtained 11 to 12 days after vaccination. Receptors originate from a man aged 50-59 years who received an inactivated influenza vaccine.

The J gene is TRBJ1-2, the V gene TRBV18; D is uncertain. Trimming removed 3 bases from V and 6 bases from J, with 14 bases in between. Germline loops: CDR1 KGHSH, CDR2 LQKENI. This CDR3 is built from 14 residues. Here the CDR3 reads CASSPGQILHGYTF. CDR3 in DNA: TGTGCCAGCTCACCCGGGCAGATCCTCCATGGCTACACCTTC.

This clonotype was observed a handful of times. The chain couples TRBV6-2 or TRBV6-3 to TRBJ2-7; D may be TRBD1 or TRBD2 (5 bases each). The germline V gene encodes CDR1 MNHEY and CDR2 SVGEGT. V was clipped by 0 bases and J by 6 bases, with 12 bases between them. The CDR3 spans 14 residues. The CDR3 sequence: CASSYSSRGGEQYF. Written as DNA, the CDR3 is TGTGCCAGCAGTTACTCGAGTCGGGGCGGCGAGCAGTACTTC.

Ten or more counts support this clonotype. V usage is TRBV29-1 and J usage is TRBJ2-7; D gene uncertain. The CDR3 is made up of 12 amino acids. Trimming took 0 bases from V and 3 from J, leaving 6 bases between them. Germline CDR1 SQVTM, CDR2 ANQGSEA. CDR3 bases: TGCAGCGTTGAAGATCTTCACTACGAGCAGTACTTC. Amino acid sequence: CSVEDLHYEQYF.

This clonotype was detected only a few times. V is TRBV15 and J is TRBJ1-1; D is perhaps TRBD1 (5 bases). CDR3 length equals 14 residues. Germline CDR1 and CDR2: LNHNV and YYDKDF (reference sequence). V lost 1 base and J lost 1, with 7 bases in between. CDR3 sequence (DNA): TGTGCCACCAGCAGAGGCGGACAGAACACTGAAGCTTTCTTT. Translation: CATSRGGQNTEAFF. Based on the CDR3 plus reference TRBV15 and TRBJ1-1, the full variable domain is DAMVIQNPRYQVTQFGKPVTLSCSQTLNHNVMYWYQQKSSQAPKLLFHYYDKDFNNEADTPDNFQSRRPNTSFCFLDIRSPGLGDTAMYLCATSRGGQNTEAFFGQGTRLTVV.

This clonotype was observed a few times. V usage is TRBV12-3 or TRBV12-4 and J usage is TRBJ2-5; TRBD2 agrees at 8 bases. V was clipped by 5 bases and J by 1 base; unmatched bases: 9. The CDR3 spans 16 residues. The CDR3 region has the DNA TGTGCCAGCAGTCACACAAGCGGGAGCCGCCAAGAGACCCAGTACTTC. Translated: CASSHTSGSRQETQYF.

The chain uses TRBV14 and TRBJ1-6, with D unclear. V was shortened by 3 bases and J by 8 bases, with 5 bases between the two germline ends. Germline CDR1 and CDR2: SGHDN and FVKESK. This CDR3 has 12 amino acids. The DNA of the CDR3 is TGTGCCAGCAGCCACTTGGATTCACCCCTCCACTTT. Translated: CASSHLDSPLHF.

This chain connects TRBV7-8 to TRBJ2-1, with TRBD2 matching 11 bases. CDR3 length equals 16 residues. J lost 5 bases, V lost 5 bases, and 8 bases had no gene match. Germline V gives CDR1 SGHVS, CDR2 FQNEAQ. CDR3 DNA sequence: TGTGCCAGCAGCCCACAGGGACTAGCGGCGAACAATGAGCAGTTCTTC. Translated: CASSPQGLAANNEQFF.

This chain joins TRBV30 and TRBJ2-7; the match to TRBD2 covers 9 bases. Germline CDR1 is GTSNPN and CDR2 is SVGIG (reference sequence). The CDR3 is made up of 15 amino acids. V dropped 0 bases and J dropped 6; count of bases not matched to a gene: 9. The CDR3 protein is CAWSVRASGMLEQYF. Here the CDR3 DNA reads TGTGCCTGGAGTGTCAGGGCTAGCGGGATGCTCGAGCAGTACTTC.

The sample holds a few counts of this clonotype. The J gene is TRBJ1-1, the V gene TRBV20-1; D not certain. From germline, CDR1 is DFQATT and CDR2 SNEGSKA (reference sequence). The ends were cut back, 4 bases at V and 8 bases at J, with 11 bases in the middle. This CDR3 is 11 amino acids long. The CDR3 DNA reads as TGCAGTGCTACCCAATGGGAAGAAGCTTTCTTT. The encoded protein is CSATQWEEAFF.

This clonotype appeared a few times. The chain carries TRBV27 and TRBJ2-3, with 11 bases identical to TRBD2. The ends lost 5 bases at V and 5 bases at J; junction bases unmatched: 9. In germline, CDR1 is MNHEY, CDR2 SMNVEV (reference sequence). CDR3 length: 16 amino acids. The CDR3 bases are TGTGCCAGCAGTACACTAGCGGGAGCGTTTATAGATACGCAGTATTTT. Encoded protein: CASSTLAGAFIDTQYF.

V is TRBV28 and J is TRBJ1-1, with unresolved D. CDR1 is MDHEN and CDR2 is SYDVKM in the germline V gene. This CDR3 region has 14 residues. V shed 2 bases and J shed 4 bases, with 11 bases lying between them. DNA of the CDR3: TGTGCCAGCAGTTTAAAACCAGAAGTCACTGAAGCTTTCTTT. Its protein product is CASSLKPEVTEAFF.

In its sample, this clonotype was seen a few times. This chain connects TRBV7-2 to TRBJ2-2; TRBD2 aligns across 8 bases. The germline V gene has CDR1 SGHTA and CDR2 FQGNSA. J gave up 8 bases and V 3 bases, and 8 bases lay outside the gene matches. CDR3 size: 15 residues. CDR3 DNA: TGTGCCAGCAGCTTGAGACGGGAGGGCCAGGGGGAGCTGTTTTTT. Protein sequence: CASSLRREGQGELFF.

This chain joins TRBV7-9 and TRBJ2-3; maybe TRBD2 (5 bases). The CDR3 sequence is 17 residues long. Trimming shortened V by 1 base and J by 3 bases, and 17 bases separated the two germline ends. Germline values: CDR1 SEHNR, CDR2 FQNEAQ (reference sequence). The CDR3 sequence is CASSLEAYGVGTDTQYF. CDR3 DNA sequence: TGTGCCAGCAGCTTAGAGGCTTACGGGGTTGGAACAGATACGCAGTATTTT.

The V and J genes are TRBV7-9 and TRBJ1-5, with D hard to call. CDR1 is SEHNR, CDR2 FQNEAQ, per germline (reference sequence). V lost 2 bases and J 6 bases, leaving 8 bases between the germline ends. The CDR3 is 13 amino acids. CDR3 in amino acids: CASSLSISQPQHF. The CDR3 DNA is TGTGCCAGCAGCTTAAGTATTAGTCAGCCCCAGCATTTT.

This clonotype was seen a handful of times. The chain couples TRBV11-2 to TRBJ2-4; 13 bases are a match to TRBD2. V was pared by 5 bases and J by 3 bases, with 10 bases of the junction left unmatched. Germline CDR1 SGHAT, CDR2 FQNNGV. CDR3 length: 18 residues. CDR3 region: CASSITSGGVIGKNIQYF. In DNA form, the CDR3 reads TGTGCCAGCAGCATCACTAGCGGGGGGGTCATAGGCAAAAACATTCAGTACTTC. The complete variable domain, with remaining parts taken from reference TRBV11-2 and TRBJ2-4, reads EAGVAQSPRYKIIEKRQSVAFWCNPISGHATLYWYQQILGQGPKLLIQFQNNGVVDDSQLPKDRFSAERLKGVDSTLKIQPAKLEDSAVYLCASSITSGGVIGKNIQYFGAGTRLSVL.

This clonotype turned up a few times. J is TRBJ2-5 and V is TRBV6-2 or TRBV6-3; D might be TRBD1 (5 bases). CDR3 length equals 15 residues. V shed 7 bases and J shed 3 bases, with 18 bases lying between them. Germline CDR1 is MNHEY and CDR2 is SVGEGT. The chain's CDR3 is CASTIQDRLKETQYF. In nucleotides, the CDR3 is TGTGCCAGCACCATACAAGACAGACTTAAAGAGACCCAGTACTTC.

The J gene is TRBJ1-5, the V gene TRBV20-1, with D perhaps TRBD1 (5 bases). Germline-derived CDR1 and CDR2 are DFQATT and SNEGSKA (reference sequence). This CDR3 is 16 amino acids long. V was cut by 1 base and J by 4 bases, with 17 bases left in between. In DNA form, the CDR3 reads TGCAGTGCTAGAGTTGGTTTAGGAGGGGCAAATCAGCCCCAGCATTTT. Translating gives CSARVGLGGANQPQHF.

The chain joins TRBV7-2 to TRBJ2-1; D is perhaps TRBD1 or TRBD2 (5 bases each). Trimming pared 5 bases from V and 9 bases from J, leaving 11 bases between. This CDR3 contains 12 residues. Germline CDR1 reads SGHTA; CDR2 reads FQGNSA. The CDR3 sequence is CASSRDVGEQFF. The CDR3 region has the DNA TGTGCCAGCAGCCGGGACGTAGGTGAGCAGTTCTTC.

A note on this clonotype: A read error may account for a junction end that differs from germline. V usage is TRBV7-9 and J usage is TRBJ1-1; TRBD1 matches 7 bases. This CDR3 comprises 16 residues. Germline V gene lookup returns CDR1 SEHNR and CDR2 FQNEAQ (reference sequence). CDR3 coding DNA: TGTGCCAGCAACTTACCAGACAGGGAAGGGCCCGGTGAAGCTTTCTTT. The encoded protein is CASNLPDREGPGEAFF.

This chain uses TRBV20-1 with TRBJ2-7; 8 nucleotides agree with TRBD2. Germline V gives CDR1 DFQATT, CDR2 SNEGSKA (reference sequence). V trimming: 0 bases; J trimming: 2 bases; junction bases outside the gene matches: 9. The CDR3 runs 16 residues. The CDR3 here is CSARDEGGGFTYEQYF. The CDR3 DNA reads TGCAGTGCTAGAGATGAGGGCGGGGGGTTCACCTACGAGCAGTACTTC.

This clonotype occurred many times. The genes are TRBV9 and TRBJ2-5; 7 positions agree with TRBD2. CDR1 and CDR2 from the germline V gene are SGDLS and YYNGEE. The V gene end was trimmed by 2 bases and the J gene end by 4 bases; junction bases not matched to a gene: 11. This CDR3 has 16 residues. The CDR3 reads CASSVGGGSKGETQYF. The CDR3 bases are TGTGCCAGCAGCGTTGGAGGCGGGAGTAAAGGAGAGACCCAGTACTTC.

This chain joins TRBV5-1 and TRBJ2-7; 8 bases agree with TRBD2. The CDR3 runs 15 residues. The V and J ends lost 7 bases and 5 bases, in that order; junction bases with no gene match: 14. Germline V gives CDR1 SGHRS, CDR2 YFSETQ. This CDR3 reads CASGSRGGRIHEQYF. CDR3 in DNA: TGCGCCAGCGGCAGTAGAGGCGGGAGGATCCACGAGCAGTACTTC. The full variable domain, completed using reference TRBV5-1 and TRBJ2-7, is KAGVTQTPRYLIKTRGQQVTLSCSPISGHRSVSWYQQTPGQGLQFLFEYFSETQRNKGNFPGRFSGRQFSNSRSEMNVSTLELGDSALYLCASGSRGGRIHEQYFGPGTRLTVT.

V and J are TRBV7-2 and TRBJ1-1; D is ambiguous. The germline CDR1 and CDR2 sequences are SGHTA and FQGNSA. Trimming removed 5 bases from V and 0 bases from J, with 13 bases in between. The CDR3 runs to 15 residues. CDR3 region: CASSGTAGMNTEAFF. CDR3 DNA: TGTGCCAGCAGCGGTACAGCAGGCATGAACACTGAAGCTTTCTTT.